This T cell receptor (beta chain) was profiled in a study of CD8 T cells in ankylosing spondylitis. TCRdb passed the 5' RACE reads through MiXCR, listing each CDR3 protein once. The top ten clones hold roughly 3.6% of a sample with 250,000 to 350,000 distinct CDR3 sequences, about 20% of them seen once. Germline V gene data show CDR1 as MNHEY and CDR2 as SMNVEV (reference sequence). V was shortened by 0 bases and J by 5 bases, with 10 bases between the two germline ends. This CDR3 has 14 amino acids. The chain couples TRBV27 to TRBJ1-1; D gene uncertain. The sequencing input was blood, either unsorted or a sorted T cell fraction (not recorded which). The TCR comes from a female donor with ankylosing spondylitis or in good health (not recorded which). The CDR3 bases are TGTGCCAGCAGTTTATCGCCCGTAAGGACTGAAGCTTTCTTT. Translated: CASSLSPVRTEAFF.